This TCR beta chain was found in a study of T-cell memory formation after mild COVID-19. CDR1 is MNHNY and CDR2 is SVGAGI in the germline V gene (reference sequence). V was clipped by 4 bases and J by 8 bases, with 14 bases between them. CDR3 length equals 14 residues. General study findings and limits: Nothing confirmed that second-wave clones peaking on day 37 were specific for SARS-CoV-2. Among contracting clones, CD4+ were mainly CM/EM and CD8+ enriched in EMRA.

TCRdb analysed the 5' RACE reads with MiXCR anew, one entry per CDR3 protein. The sample lists roughly 300,000 distinct CDR3 sequences, roughly 13% occurring once. To note about this clonotype: Its antigen is not known.

Input material: PBMCs or a T cell subset sorted from them (not recorded which). The clonotype comes from a man between 18 and 29 years old who had mild COVID-19 (a few samples of this study predate the infection). Cell type and time point are not known. The chain carries TRBV6-6 and TRBJ1-4, with D perhaps matching TRBD1 (6 bases). The DNA of the CDR3 is TGTGCCAGCAGTTTAAACAGGGACCGAGAAAAACTGTTTTTT. This encodes CASSLNRDREKLFF.